A single sample gave rise to the 27 T cell receptor beta chains below, sequenced in a study of identical twins. Using its own MiXCR run on the 5' RACE reads, TCRdb lists one record per CDR3 protein. The sample contains 550,000 to 700,000 distinct CDR3 sequences, about 20% of which appear only once. The same specimen was also included in a second study, on T cells expressing NK-cell markers.

Sequenced material: PBMCs. The receptor set was obtained from a woman under 30 in good health.

In this sample, this clonotype turned up a few times. V usage is TRBV20-1 and J usage is TRBJ2-1; 7 bases match TRBD2. The CDR3 sequence is 15 residues long. Per the germline V gene, CDR1 is DFQATT and CDR2 is SNEGSKA (reference sequence). Unmatched junction bases numbered 5, after V lost 0 bases and J lost 3 bases. CDR3 loop: CSARDGRDYYNEQFF. The CDR3 nucleotides are TGCAGTGCTAGAGATGGGCGGGACTACTACAATGAGCAGTTCTTC.

This clonotype turned up a few times. The chain has TRBV6-1 and TRBJ2-7, with D unclear. This CDR3 contains 16 residues. Germline V gene sequence: CDR1 MNHNS, CDR2 SASEGT. V lost 6 bases to trimming and J lost 4 bases, with 22 bases between them. CDR3 DNA sequence: TGTGCCAGCAGGGGCGGAGCAGCCGGAGTTCGTTACGAGCAGTACTTC. Translated, it gives CASRGGAAGVRYEQYF.

This clonotype was seen many times. V and J are TRBV5-1 and TRBJ2-5; 8 bases map to TRBD2. Germline CDR1 and CDR2: SGHRS and YFSETQ. The CDR3 has 13 amino acids. Trimming removed 4 bases from V and 4 bases from J; junction bases left unmatched: 3. The CDR3 protein is CASSPGTRETQYF. The CDR3 DNA is TGCGCCAGCAGCCCCGGGACTAGAGAGACCCAGTACTTC.

This clonotype has only a few counts. This chain joins TRBV20-1 and TRBJ1-5, with D uncertain. This CDR3 has 14 residues. Germline V gene sequence: CDR1 DFQATT, CDR2 SNEGSKA (reference sequence). V was clipped by 3 bases and J by 2 bases, with 11 bases between them. CDR3 amino acids: CSASGNSGNQPQHF. The CDR3 DNA sequence: TGCAGTGCTAGTGGGAATAGTGGCAATCAGCCCCAGCATTTT.

The V gene is TRBV7-2, the J gene TRBJ1-2; D is undetermined. Germline loops: CDR1 SGHTA, CDR2 FQGNSA. V gave up 3 bases and J gave up 8 bases, with 10 bases separating them. CDR3 length: 12 amino acids. The CDR3 loop is CASSFAHGGYTF. The CDR3 coding sequence is TGTGCCAGCAGCTTCGCCCATGGAGGCTACACCTTC. The variable domain in full, completed from reference TRBV7-2 and TRBJ1-2, reads GAGVSQSPSNKVTEKGKDVELRCDPISGHTALYWYRQSLGQGLEFLIYFQGNSAPDKSGLPSDRFSAERTGGSVSTLTIQRTQQEDSAVYLCASSFAHGGYTFGSGTRLTVV.

J is TRBJ1-5 and V is TRBV20-1; D not resolved. The CDR3 has 13 amino acids. The V gene's germline CDR1 is DFQATT and CDR2 SNEGSKA (reference sequence). Trimming took 3 bases from V and 1 from J, leaving 7 bases between them. CDR3 loop: CSASLVSNQPQHF. The CDR3 DNA is TGCAGTGCTAGTTTGGTGAGCAATCAGCCCCAGCATTTT.

This clonotype was detected a few times. This chain links TRBV25-1 with TRBJ1-4, with TRBD1 matching over 9 bases. V trimming: 5 bases; J trimming: 5 bases; junction bases outside the gene matches: 3. The CDR3 totals 14 residues. From germline, CDR1 is MGHDK and CDR2 SYGVNS. The CDR3 DNA follows: TGTGCCAGCAGTTCTACAGGGGGCAATGAAAAACTGTTTTTT. It yields the protein CASSSTGGNEKLFF.

This clonotype was recorded a few times. V is TRBV2 and J is TRBJ1-1, with D possibly TRBD1 on 5 matching bases. Germline V gene sequence: CDR1 SNHLY, CDR2 FYNNEI. CDR3 length: 14 amino acids. The V gene lost 7 bases and the J gene lost 4 bases, with 16 bases spanning the gap. The CDR3 is CASTAVGGVTEAFF. CDR3 coding DNA: TGTGCCAGCACCGCCGTTGGGGGAGTCACTGAAGCTTTCTTT.

This clonotype was seen a few times. DNA for the CDR3: TGCAGTGCTAGGGAAGCGGGAGGGCCCATCGAGCAGTACTTC. Protein: CSAREAGGPIEQYF. This chain joins TRBV20-1 and TRBJ2-7, with 10 bases identical to TRBD2. Germline CDR1 and CDR2: DFQATT and SNEGSKA (reference sequence). The CDR3 length is 14 residues. V was pared by 3 bases and J by 6 bases, with 8 bases of the junction left unmatched.

The CDR3 DNA reads TGTGCCAGCAGCGGGGCTACAGGGGATGAAGCTTTCTTT. As protein: CASSGATGDEAFF. The V and J genes are TRBV5-6 and TRBJ1-1; 7 nucleotides agree with TRBD1. Unmatched junction bases numbered 7, after V lost 4 bases and J lost 7 bases. Germline V gene data show CDR1 as SGHDT and CDR2 as YYEEEE. The CDR3 has 13 residues. Using reference TRBV5-6 and TRBJ1-1 for the parts outside the CDR3, the full variable domain is DAGVTQSPTHLIKTRGQQVTLRCSPKSGHDTVSWYQQALGQGPQFIFQYYEEEERQRGNFPDRFSGHQFPNYSSELNVNALLLGDSALYLCASSGATGDEAFFGQGTRLTVV.

CDR3 sequence (DNA): TGCAGTGCCCTAGCGGGAGACTATGAGCAGTTCTTC. Its translation: CSALAGDYEQFF. The chain links TRBV20-1 to TRBJ2-1; 10 bases map to TRBD2. Germline CDR1 is DFQATT and CDR2 is SNEGSKA (reference sequence). Losses at the gene ends were 6 bases for V and 8 bases for J; bases not matched to a gene: 4. This CDR3 has 12 residues.

This clonotype was seen a handful of times. The chain uses TRBV20-1 and TRBJ1-5; no clear D gene. Germline V CDR1 and CDR2: DFQATT, SNEGSKA (reference sequence). This CDR3 spans 12 amino acids. V lost 3 bases and J lost 4, with 7 bases in between. The CDR3 protein is CSARDWNQPQHF. CDR3 coding DNA: TGCAGTGCTAGGGACTGGAATCAGCCCCAGCATTTT.

This chain joins TRBV21-1 and TRBJ2-7; TRBD1 is taken as the D call from the table, unchecked against the DNA. TRBV21-1 counts as a pseudogene. CDR3 size: 18 residues. CDR3 nucleotides: TGTGCCAGCAGCAAAACCCCCGGGGGGTGGAAGAGCTCCTACGAGCAGTACTTC. Its translation is CASSKTPGGWKSSYEQYF.

V is TRBV12-3 or TRBV12-4 and J is TRBJ1-4; no firm D call. Trimming cost V 3 bases and J 8 bases, with 7 bases left between them. This CDR3 has 12 residues. CDR3 in amino acids: CASSFGREKLFF. The DNA for the CDR3 is TGTGCCAGCAGTTTCGGTAGGGAAAAACTGTTTTTT.

The rearrangement links TRBV20-1 to TRBJ2-2; D not certain. V shed 4 bases and J shed 4 bases, with 19 bases lying between them. Germline V gives CDR1 DFQATT, CDR2 SNEGSKA (reference sequence). The CDR3 length is 16 residues. Written as DNA, the CDR3 is TGCAGTGCTATTAGCTTTTCGGGTTTAGGCACCGGGGAGCTGTTTTTT. It translates to CSAISFSGLGTGELFF.

This clonotype was seen at least ten times. V gene TRBV5-1 combines with J gene TRBJ1-1; no clear D gene. CDR3 size: 13 residues. The germline CDR1 and CDR2 sequences are SGHRS and YFSETQ. Trimming took 0 bases from V and 3 from J, leaving 6 bases between them. This chain's CDR3 is CASSLDVYTEAFF. CDR3 coding DNA: TGCGCCAGCAGCTTGGACGTATACACTGAAGCTTTCTTT.

This clonotype was detected only a few times. Here the CDR3 reads CSARVFTPGNTIYF. The DNA of the CDR3 is TGCAGTGCTAGAGTTTTCACCCCTGGAAACACCATATATTTT. The chain combines TRBV20-1 with TRBJ1-3, with D unresolved. V lost 1 base, J lost 2 bases, and 9 bases lay in between. The CDR3 loop spans 14 amino acids. Germline CDR1 DFQATT, CDR2 SNEGSKA (reference sequence).

V gene TRBV21-1 combines with J gene TRBJ2-1; the table assigns TRBD2, which was not confirmed against the DNA. TRBV21-1 is given as a pseudogene. This CDR3 region has 17 residues. CDR3 amino acids: CASSKPSAGAPYNEQFF. The CDR3 DNA reads as TGTGCCAGCAGCAAACCCTCAGCGGGAGCCCCCTACAATGAGCAGTTCTTC.

V usage is TRBV9 and J usage is TRBJ2-3; 12 bases are a match to TRBD1. V shed 2 bases, J shed 10 bases, and the junction held 5 bases outside the gene matches. The CDR3 loop spans 14 amino acids. CDR1 SGDLS and CDR2 YYNGEE come from the germline V gene. The DNA of the CDR3 is TGTGCCAGCAGCGTCGGGACAGGGGGCTTTCCGCAGTATTTT. As protein: CASSVGTGGFPQYF.

CDR3 nucleotides: TGTGCCAGCAGCGTTCTGGGGGTACCTAACACCGGGGAGCTGTTTTTT. It yields the protein CASSVLGVPNTGELFF. This chain links TRBV6-1 with TRBJ2-2, with D possibly being TRBD1 or TRBD2 (5 bases each). The CDR3 is 16 amino acids. V lost 6 bases and J 2 bases, leaving 16 bases between the germline ends. CDR1 and CDR2 (germline): MNHNS, SASEGT.

The chain recombines TRBV3-1 with TRBJ2-7; TRBD2 might be the D (5 bases). This CDR3 contains 18 residues. Trimming stripped 4 bases from V and 0 bases from J, with 22 bases between. The germline V gene encodes CDR1 LGHDT and CDR2 YNNKEL (reference sequence). The CDR3 nucleotides read TGTGCCAGCAGCCCCGGACTGCTGAGGAACGCCCGCTCCTACGAGCAGTACTTC. Protein sequence: CASSPGLLRNARSYEQYF.

The chain combines TRBV10-3 with TRBJ2-7; tentatively, D is TRBD1 (5 bases). V was pared by 3 bases and J by 7 bases, with 19 bases between. CDR1 and CDR2 (germline): ENHRY, SYGVKD. CDR3 length: 15 residues. CDR3 sequence (DNA): TGTGCCATCAGTGACAGGGCGACCTCCTACGAGGAGCAGTACTTC. It translates to CAISDRATSYEEQYF.

In this sample, this clonotype turned up a few times. The chain employs TRBV5-6 and TRBJ2-1; D is ambiguous. The V gene lost 2 bases and the J gene lost 2 bases, with 8 bases spanning the gap. Germline V lookup: CDR1 SGHDT, CDR2 YYEEEE. The CDR3 runs to 14 residues. CDR3 nucleotide sequence: TGTGCCAGCAGCTTTGGAGCTACCTACAATGAGCAGTTCTTC. Amino acids: CASSFGATYNEQFF. Variable domain in full (rest from reference TRBV5-6 and TRBJ2-1): DAGVTQSPTHLIKTRGQQVTLRCSPKSGHDTVSWYQQALGQGPQFIFQYYEEEERQRGNFPDRFSGHQFPNYSSELNVNALLLGDSALYLCASSFGATYNEQFFGPGTRLTVL.

The CDR3 is CASSSKWETQYF. DNA of the CDR3: TGTGCCAGCAGTTCGAAGTGGGAGACCCAGTACTTC. The chain combines TRBV12-3 or TRBV12-4 with TRBJ2-5; D unclear. V dropped 4 bases and J dropped 5 bases, with 8 bases sitting between them. This CDR3 is 12 amino acids long.

The chain is built from TRBV10-1 and TRBJ2-3; maybe TRBD1 (5 bases). CDR1 and CDR2 (germline): WNHNN, SYGVQD (reference sequence). The CDR3 has 14 residues. Trimming pared 2 bases from V and 2 bases from J, leaving 8 bases between. The CDR3: CASSEGHYTDTQYF. CDR3 DNA: TGCGCCAGCAGTGAGGGACATTACACAGATACGCAGTATTTT.

This clonotype was picked up many times. The chain has TRBV20-1 and TRBJ2-1, with TRBD1 as a possible D gene (6 bases). V lost 0 bases and J 3 bases, leaving 9 bases between the germline ends. CDR1 is DFQATT, CDR2 SNEGSKA, per germline (reference sequence). CDR3 length equals 14 residues. CDR3 sequence: CSAREQTGYNEQFF. The DNA for the CDR3 is TGCAGTGCTAGAGAACAGACAGGCTACAATGAGCAGTTCTTC.

This clonotype was recorded a few times. The CDR3 nucleotides are TGCAGCGTTACAGGCTGGGGTTATGGCTACACCTTC. Its translation is CSVTGWGYGYTF. The chain recombines TRBV29-1 with TRBJ1-2, with a weak D call TRBD1 (5 bases). Trimming removed 5 bases at V and 5 bases at J, with 12 bases between. This CDR3 contains 12 residues. The germline gives CDR1 SQVTM, CDR2 ANQGSEA.